The 15 T cell receptor beta chains below were found in one sample sequenced in a study of shared clonotypes between healthy human individuals. Profiling relied on immunoSEQ multiplex PCR, and the TCRdb table lists in-frame clones only, not all of them. The table has a few million clones, over 85% seen once. The sequencing sample was made of naive CD4+ T cells sorted from blood. Described subset: CD45RA+ positively selected. These receptors all stem from a man aged 18 to 29 in good health.

This chain joins TRBV6-6 and TRBJ2-3, with 11 nucleotides matching TRBD2. Trimming cost V 7 bases and J 4 bases; bases outside gene matches: 7. Looked up from germline, CDR1 is MNHNY and CDR2 is SVGAGI (reference sequence). The CDR3 extends over 15 amino acids. The CDR3 nucleotides read TGTGCCAGCACCCCGATAGCGGGGGGGCCAGATACGCAGTATTTT. This gives the protein CASTPIAGGPDTQYF.

The chain is built from TRBV5-6 and TRBJ2-1; 11 bases match TRBD2. Germline CDR1 is SGHDT and CDR2 is YYEEEE. The CDR3 length is 16 residues. The trim removed 0 bases at V and 5 bases at J, leaving 4 bases unmatched. The CDR3 DNA follows: TGTGCCAGCAGCTTGGAGCTAGCGGGGGGTCACAATGAGCAGTTCTTC. This translates into CASSLELAGGHNEQFF.

V and J are TRBV29-1 and TRBJ1-1; TRBD1 matches 9 bases. The germline gives CDR1 SQVTM, CDR2 ANQGSEA. V lost 6 bases, J lost 3 bases, and 5 bases stayed unmatched. The CDR3 contains 13 residues. The CDR3 reads CSVGTGMYTEAFF. DNA of the CDR3: TGCAGCGTCGGGACAGGGATGTACACTGAAGCTTTCTTT.

CDR3: CASSQGPRDRGPGSGYTF. The CDR3 bases are TGCGCCAGCAGCCAAGGACCGAGGGACAGGGGTCCGGGAAGTGGCTACACCTTC. The gene calls are TRBV5-1 and TRBJ1-2; 10 bases map to TRBD1. V was clipped by 4 bases and J by 7 bases; unmatched bases: 19. CDR3 length: 18 residues. The germline gives CDR1 SGHRS, CDR2 YFSETQ.

The V gene is TRBV11-2, the J gene TRBJ1-2; TRBD1 might be the D (6 bases). This CDR3 comprises 15 residues. Germline assignment: CDR1 SGHAT and CDR2 FQNNGV. The V gene lost 5 bases and the J gene lost 4 bases, with 17 bases spanning the gap. The CDR3 spells CASSLPQQGGYGYTF. CDR3 bases: TGTGCCAGCAGCCTCCCGCAACAGGGAGGCTATGGCTACACCTTC.

The chain recombines TRBV28 with TRBJ2-1; D may be TRBD2 (5 bases). This CDR3 comprises 15 residues. V shed 2 bases and J shed 2 bases, with 10 bases lying between them. Germline CDR1 reads MDHEN; CDR2 reads SYDVKM. The DNA for the CDR3 is TGTGCCAGCAGTTTAGTGGGAGACACCTACAATGAGCAGTTCTTC. Translation: CASSLVGDTYNEQFF.

The chain uses TRBV19 and TRBJ1-4, with a possible D match to TRBD1 (5 bases). The germline V and J ends were trimmed by 4 bases and 0 bases, with 12 bases remaining between them. This CDR3 is 16 amino acids long. Germline V gene sequence: CDR1 LNHDA, CDR2 SQIVND (reference sequence). For the CDR3, the DNA is TGTGCCAGTAGTAATAGGGGCGATGCAACTAATGAAAAACTGTTTTTT. This codes for CASSNRGDATNEKLFF.

The gene calls are TRBV11-2 and TRBJ2-5, with 10 bases fitting TRBD2. Trimming removed 5 bases from V and 1 base from J; junction bases left unmatched: 4. CDR1 and CDR2 from the germline V gene are SGHAT and FQNNGV. The CDR3 contains 15 residues. The CDR3 sequence is CASSRGLALQETQYF. CDR3 nucleotides: TGTGCCAGCAGCCGGGGACTAGCGCTCCAAGAGACCCAGTACTTC.

CDR3 coding DNA: TGTGCCAGCAGCTCTCCGGGGACTAGCGATTACGAGCAGTACTTC. Translating it yields CASSSPGTSDYEQYF. J is TRBJ2-7 and V is TRBV5-6; TRBD2 matches at 10 bases. This CDR3 spans 15 amino acids. Germline V CDR1 and CDR2: SGHDT, YYEEEE. Trimming at V came to 3 bases and at J to 4 bases, leaving 7 bases not matched to a gene.

The gene calls are TRBV10-3 and TRBJ1-2, with D perhaps matching TRBD1 (6 bases). The CDR3 consists of 14 residues. Trimming cost V 3 bases and J 4 bases, with 12 bases left between them. Germline loops: CDR1 ENHRY, CDR2 SYGVKD. CDR3 sequence reads: CAISDQQGPYGYTF. CDR3 DNA: TGTGCCATCAGTGATCAGCAGGGGCCCTATGGCTACACCTTC.

Note on this clone: Other DNA variants within this sample encode the same CDR3. This rearrangement joins TRBV6-1 to TRBJ1-2; tentatively, D is TRBD1 (6 bases). CDR1 is MNHNS and CDR2 is SASEGT in the germline V gene. The CDR3 totals 13 residues. Deletions cut 5 bases from V and 2 bases from J, with 9 bases between. Written as DNA, the CDR3 is TGTGCCAGCAGTATTGACAGGAACTATGGCTACACCTTC. Its translation is CASSIDRNYGYTF.

The J gene is TRBJ1-1, the V gene TRBV16; D gene uncertain. V dropped 2 bases and J dropped 4 bases, with 14 bases sitting between them. The germline V gene has CDR1 KGHSY and CDR2 FQNENV. The CDR3 has 15 amino acids. The CDR3 DNA reads TGTGCCAGCAGCCAAGTAGGGCGGGGTATCACTGAAGCTTTCTTT. It yields the protein CASSQVGRGITEAFF.

The chain joins TRBV7-6 to TRBJ2-1; the D call may be TRBD1 or TRBD2 (5 bases each). V gave up 0 bases and J gave up 3 bases, with 9 bases separating them. CDR1 is SGHVS, CDR2 FNYEAQ, per germline. This CDR3 has 15 amino acids. This chain's CDR3 is CASSLAGTDYNEQFF. The CDR3 bases are TGTGCCAGCAGCTTAGCGGGGACCGACTACAATGAGCAGTTCTTC.

This clone is a singleton in its sample. The V gene is TRBV6-4, the J gene TRBJ1-1; 10 nucleotides line up with TRBD1. J lost 4 bases, V lost 3 bases, and 2 bases had no gene match. This CDR3 spans 14 amino acids. The germline gives CDR1 MRHNA, CDR2 SNTAGT. The CDR3 protein is CASSDGQGGTEAFF. CDR3 DNA sequence: TGTGCCAGCAGTGATGGACAGGGGGGCACTGAAGCTTTCTTT.

The gene calls are TRBV12-5 and TRBJ2-7; D is unresolved. V dropped 5 bases and J dropped 0 bases, with 17 bases sitting between them. Germline CDR1 is LGHNT and CDR2 is FRNRAP. CDR3 length equals 16 residues. The CDR3 loop is CASGPPGPYGSYEQYF. DNA of the CDR3: TGTGCTAGTGGTCCCCCCGGCCCCTATGGCTCCTACGAGCAGTACTTC.